The source of this T cell receptor beta chain is a study of T cells in Graves' hyperthyroidism and ophthalmopathy. The CDR3 has 15 amino acids. With regard to this clonotype: One end of the junction fails to match germline, which may point to a read error.

RNA transcripts yielded amplified TCR beta CDR3 regions. An initial round of RT-PCR targeting the TCR CDR3 relied on the HTBI primer set. TCRdb independently ran MiXCR on the multiplex PCR reads; one entry per CDR3 protein. The table records around 660,000 distinct CDR3 sequences, roughly 45% of them present only once. The sequence came from an adult man with Graves' disease, either hyperthyroidism or ophthalmopathy (not recorded which). Sample: peripheral blood or thyroid tissue (not recorded which). J is TRBJ1-2 and V is TRBV12-3 or TRBV12-4; D call uncertain. The CDR3: CASSSSPKISYGYTF. The CDR3 bases are TGTGCCAGTAGTTCCTCCCCCAAAATATCCTATGGCTACACCTTC.